These T cell receptor beta chains were read from a single sample in a study of CD8+ T cells in alopecia areata. Method: immunoSEQ multiplex PCR; TCRdb's copy keeps in-frame clones and lacks some. The sample has hundreds of thousands of clones, around three fifths seen once. The sample consisted of CD4+ T cells sorted from blood, taken at week 0. The receptors originated from a human donor with alopecia areata. Both conserved end residues are part of each CDR3. A D gene is named only where the DNA matches it firmly. Clone size appears in some rows only: once, few, many, or a class for an expanded clone.

v_call,j_call,d_call,clone_size,cdr3_nt,cdr3_aa
TRBV6-1,TRBJ1-2,NA,many,TGTGCCAGCAGTGAAGCGGTACAGGGTGGTGGCTACACCTTC,CASSEAVQGGGYTF
TRBV28,TRBJ1-2,TRBD1,NA,TGTGCCAGCAGAACGGGACAGGGCCCCTATGGCTACACCTTC,CASRTGQGPYGYTF
TRBV30,TRBJ2-1,TRBD2,NA,TGTGCCTGGAGTGTAGGGCTAGCGGTCTACAATGAGCAGTTCTTC,CAWSVGLAVYNEQFF
TRBV29-1,TRBJ1-2,TRBD1,NA,TGCAGCGTTACTTGGACAGGGTCAAATGGCTACACCTTC,CSVTWTGSNGYTF
TRBV19,TRBJ2-3,TRBD2,few,TGTGCCAGTAGTGCGGGAGTAAGGACAGATACGCAGTATTTT,CASSAGVRTDTQYF
TRBV7-9,TRBJ1-5,NA,NA,TGTGCCAGCAGCAAGGAAGGCAATCAGCCCCAGCATTTT,CASSKEGNQPQHF
TRBV5-1,TRBJ1-1,NA,NA,TGCGCCAGCGGGTATGGGGAAGTAAACACTGAAGCTTTCTTT,CASGYGEVNTEAFF
TRBV27,TRBJ2-7,NA,NA,TGTGCCAGCAGTTTCCGGACAAACGCTTACGAGCAGTACTTC,CASSFRTNAYEQYF
TRBV5-1,TRBJ1-5,NA,NA,TGCGCCAGCAGCCCAGGGACACCCAATCAGCCCCAGCATTTT,CASSPGTPNQPQHF
TRBV5-5,TRBJ2-5,NA,NA,TGTGCCAGCAGCTTGGTCGGGGCAGGACAAGAGACCCAGTACTTC,CASSLVGAGQETQYF
TRBV7-9,TRBJ2-3,NA,NA,TGTGCCAGCAGCCGCATGGGGGGCCCGAGCACAGATACGCAGTATTTT,CASSRMGGPSTDTQYF
TRBV29-1,TRBJ1-1,TRBD1,NA,TGCAGCGTTGAAGAGTCACAGGGGACTGAAGCTTTCTTT,CSVEESQGTEAFF
TRBV30,TRBJ2-1,NA,NA,TGTGCCTGGAGGGGGACGGTCGCCGAGCAGTTCTTC,CAWRGTVAEQFF
TRBV30,TRBJ2-2,TRBD1,NA,TGTGCCTGGAACCCCGGGACAGGGGGCTCGGGGGAGCTGTTTTTT,CAWNPGTGGSGELFF
TRBV19,TRBJ2-2,NA,few,TGTGCCAGTAGTCCCCGGGGAAACACCGGGGAGCTGTTTTTT,CASSPRGNTGELFF
TRBV28,TRBJ2-7,NA,NA,TGTGCCAGCAGTTTATCGACAGGTCGGGTCGAGCAGTACTTC,CASSLSTGRVEQYF